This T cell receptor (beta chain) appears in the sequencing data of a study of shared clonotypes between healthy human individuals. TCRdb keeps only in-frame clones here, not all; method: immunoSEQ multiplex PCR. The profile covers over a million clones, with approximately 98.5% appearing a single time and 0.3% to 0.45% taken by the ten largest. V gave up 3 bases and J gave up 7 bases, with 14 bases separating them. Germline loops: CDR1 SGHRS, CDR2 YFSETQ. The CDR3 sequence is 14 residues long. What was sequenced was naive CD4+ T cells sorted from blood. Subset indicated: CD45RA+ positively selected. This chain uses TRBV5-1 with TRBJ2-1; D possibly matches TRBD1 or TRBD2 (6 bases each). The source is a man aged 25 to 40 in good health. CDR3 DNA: TGCGCCAGCAGCTCACGGGGGACAATAAATGAGCAGTTCTTC. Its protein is CASSSRGTINEQFF. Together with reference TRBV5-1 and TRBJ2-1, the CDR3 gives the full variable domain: KAGVTQTPRYLIKTRGQQVTLSCSPISGHRSVSWYQQTPGQGLQFLFEYFSETQRNKGNFPGRFSGRQFSNSRSEMNVSTLELGDSALYLCASSSRGTINEQFFGPGTRLTVL.